This TCR beta chain was recovered during a study of a mutant IDH1 vaccine in newly diagnosed glioma. The CDR3 contains 15 residues. Germline V gene data show CDR1 as GTSNPN and CDR2 as SVGIG (reference sequence). Trimming removed 5 bases from V and 4 bases from J, with 20 bases in between. Regarding time point: week 5, during vaccination. Topical imiquimod accompanied each vaccine dose, which consisted of 300 ug of mutant IDH1 20-mer peptide. With regard to this clone: Its antigen is unidentified.

General study results and limits: The vaccine induced immune responses, and these occurred in roughly 95% of patients.

Only in-frame clones appear in the TCRdb table, and some are missing; sequencing was by immunoSEQ multiplex PCR. This sample has tens of thousands of clones; over 75% occur once, and the top ten carry 0.56%. Material: PBMCs, obtained from a glioma patient whose treatment included an IDH1 peptide vaccine. The clonotype originates from a woman between 45 and 60 years old with glioma. The chain is built from TRBV30 and TRBJ1-2; D not resolved. CDR3 sequence reads: CAWAEAARQLYGYTF. In DNA form, the CDR3 reads TGTGCCTGGGCCGAGGCTGCTAGGCAGCTCTATGGCTACACCTTC.